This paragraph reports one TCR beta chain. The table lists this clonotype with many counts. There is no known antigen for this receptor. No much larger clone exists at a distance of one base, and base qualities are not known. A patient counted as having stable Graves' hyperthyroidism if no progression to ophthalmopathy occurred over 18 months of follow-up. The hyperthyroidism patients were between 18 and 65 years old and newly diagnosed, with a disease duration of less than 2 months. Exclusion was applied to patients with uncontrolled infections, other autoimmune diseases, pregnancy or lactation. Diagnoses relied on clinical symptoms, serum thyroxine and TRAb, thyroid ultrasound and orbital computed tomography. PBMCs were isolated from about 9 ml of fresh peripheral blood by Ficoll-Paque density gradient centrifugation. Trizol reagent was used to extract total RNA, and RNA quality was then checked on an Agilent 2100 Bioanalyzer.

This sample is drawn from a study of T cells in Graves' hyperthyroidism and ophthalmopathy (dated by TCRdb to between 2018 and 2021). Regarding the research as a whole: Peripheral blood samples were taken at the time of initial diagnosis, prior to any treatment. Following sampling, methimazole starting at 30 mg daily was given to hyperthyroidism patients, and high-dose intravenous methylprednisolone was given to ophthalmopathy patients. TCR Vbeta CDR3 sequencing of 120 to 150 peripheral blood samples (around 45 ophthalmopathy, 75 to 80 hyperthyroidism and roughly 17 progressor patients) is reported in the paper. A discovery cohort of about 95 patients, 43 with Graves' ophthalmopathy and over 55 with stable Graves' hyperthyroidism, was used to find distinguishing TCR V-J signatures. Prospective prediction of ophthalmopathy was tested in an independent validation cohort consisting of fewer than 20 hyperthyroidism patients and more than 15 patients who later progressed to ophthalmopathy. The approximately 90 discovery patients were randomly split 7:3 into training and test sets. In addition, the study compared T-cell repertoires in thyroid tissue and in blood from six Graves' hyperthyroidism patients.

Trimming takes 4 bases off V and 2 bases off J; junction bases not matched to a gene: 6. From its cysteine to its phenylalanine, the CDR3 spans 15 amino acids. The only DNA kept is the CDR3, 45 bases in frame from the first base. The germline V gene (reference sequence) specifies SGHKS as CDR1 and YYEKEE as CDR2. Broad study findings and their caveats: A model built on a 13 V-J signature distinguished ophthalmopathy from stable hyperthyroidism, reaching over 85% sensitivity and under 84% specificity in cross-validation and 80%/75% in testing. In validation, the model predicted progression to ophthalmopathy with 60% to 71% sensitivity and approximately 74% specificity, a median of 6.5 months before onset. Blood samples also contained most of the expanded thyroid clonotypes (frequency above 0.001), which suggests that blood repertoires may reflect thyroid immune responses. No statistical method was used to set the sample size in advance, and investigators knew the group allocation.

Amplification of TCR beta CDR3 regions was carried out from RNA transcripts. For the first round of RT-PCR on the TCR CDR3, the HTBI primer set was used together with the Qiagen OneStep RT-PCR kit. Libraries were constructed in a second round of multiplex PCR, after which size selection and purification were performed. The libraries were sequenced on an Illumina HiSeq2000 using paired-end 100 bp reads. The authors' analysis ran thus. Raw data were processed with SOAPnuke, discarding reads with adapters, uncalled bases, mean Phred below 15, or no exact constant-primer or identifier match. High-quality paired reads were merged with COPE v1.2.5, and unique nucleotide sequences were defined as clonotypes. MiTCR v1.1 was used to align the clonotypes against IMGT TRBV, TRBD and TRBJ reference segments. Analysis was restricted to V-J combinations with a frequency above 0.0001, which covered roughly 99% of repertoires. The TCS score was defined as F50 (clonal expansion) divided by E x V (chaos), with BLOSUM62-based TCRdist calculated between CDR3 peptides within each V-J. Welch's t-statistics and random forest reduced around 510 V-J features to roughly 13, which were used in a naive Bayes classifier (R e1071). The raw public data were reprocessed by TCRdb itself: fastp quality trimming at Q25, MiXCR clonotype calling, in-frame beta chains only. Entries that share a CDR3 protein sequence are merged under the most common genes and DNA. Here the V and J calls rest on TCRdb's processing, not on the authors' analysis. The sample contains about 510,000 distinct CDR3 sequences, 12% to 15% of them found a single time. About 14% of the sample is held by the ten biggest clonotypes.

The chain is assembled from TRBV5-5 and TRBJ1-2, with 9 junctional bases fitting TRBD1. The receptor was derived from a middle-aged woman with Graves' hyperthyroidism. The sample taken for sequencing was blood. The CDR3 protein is CASSQPTGGNYGYTF. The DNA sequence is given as TGTGCCAGCAGCCAACCGACAGGGGGGAACTATGGCTACACCTTC.